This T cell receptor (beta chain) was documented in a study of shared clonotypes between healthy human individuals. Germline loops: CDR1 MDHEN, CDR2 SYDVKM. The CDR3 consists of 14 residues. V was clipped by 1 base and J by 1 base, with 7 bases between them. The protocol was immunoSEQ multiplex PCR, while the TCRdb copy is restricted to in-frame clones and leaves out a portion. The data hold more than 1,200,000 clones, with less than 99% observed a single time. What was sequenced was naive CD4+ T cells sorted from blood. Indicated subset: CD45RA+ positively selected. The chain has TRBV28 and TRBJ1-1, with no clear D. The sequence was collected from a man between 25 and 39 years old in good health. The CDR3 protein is CASSLFRQNTEAFF. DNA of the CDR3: TGTGCCAGCAGTTTATTCAGGCAGAACACTGAAGCTTTCTTT.